This entry lists 19 T cell receptor beta chains sequenced from one sample in a study of siplizumab effects on memory and regulatory T cells. Some clones are missing from TCRdb's copy, which holds only in-frame ones; the method was immunoSEQ multiplex PCR. The sample comprises around 94,000 clones, about 94% of which are singletons, and around 1.1% rests with the top ten. Source material: CD4+ T cells sorted from blood. The source of these receptors is a human donor in good health.

The chain has TRBV7-8 and TRBJ1-1; D might be TRBD1 (5 bases). Trimming stripped 6 bases from V and 5 bases from J, with 13 bases between. The CDR3 has 13 residues. Germline values: CDR1 SGHVS, CDR2 FQNEAQ. The CDR3 region has the DNA TGTGCCAGCAGTCTGACGGGGGGAACTGAAGCTTTCTTT. This encodes CASSLTGGTEAFF.

V is TRBV11-3 and J is TRBJ1-6; tentative D call: TRBD1 (5 bases). Germline V gene sequence: CDR1 SGHNT, CDR2 YENEEA. CDR3 length: 14 amino acids. With 5 bases removed from V and 10 bases from J, the gap between germline ends came to 15 bases. In DNA form, the CDR3 reads TGTGCCAGCAGCGAAGGGGAAGCACGATCACCCCTCCACTTT. Amino acid sequence: CASSEGEARSPLHF.

This sequence joins TRBV11-2 and TRBJ2-2; unclear D gene. Germline V gene lookup returns CDR1 SGHAT and CDR2 FQNNGV. Trimming left V 1 base short and J 6 bases short, with 12 bases between. The CDR3 has 15 residues. CDR3 protein: CASSLVRRPPGELFF. DNA for the CDR3: TGTGCCAGCAGCTTAGTTAGGCGTCCCCCCGGGGAGCTGTTTTTT.

This sequence joins TRBV30 and TRBJ2-7, with D possibly called TRBD1 or TRBD2 (5 bases each). The germline V and J ends were trimmed by 1 base and 2 bases, with 15 bases remaining between them. The CDR3 has 15 residues. Germline V gene data show CDR1 as GTSNPN and CDR2 as SVGIG (reference sequence). The CDR3 here is CAWSGDWGSAYEQYF. In DNA form, the CDR3 reads TGTGCCTGGAGTGGGGATTGGGGGTCCGCCTACGAGCAGTACTTC. The variable domain in full, completed from reference TRBV30 and TRBJ2-7, reads SQTIHQWPATLVQPVGSPLSLECTVEGTSNPNLYWYRQAAGRGLQLLFYSVGIGQISSEVPQNLSASRPQDRQFILSSKKLLLSDSGFYLCAWSGDWGSAYEQYFGPGTRLTVT.

This clone is a singleton in its sample. The rearrangement links TRBV11-3 to TRBJ2-1; the match to TRBD2 covers 13 bases. CDR1 and CDR2 from the germline V gene are SGHNT and YENEEA. This CDR3 has 13 amino acids. V shed 5 bases, J shed 12 bases, and the junction held 4 bases outside the gene matches. CDR3 DNA sequence: TGTGCCAGCAGCCCGGGGACTAGCGGGGTGCAGTTCTTC. It is translated as CASSPGTSGVQFF.

This sequence joins TRBV2 and TRBJ2-2, with 12 bases identical to TRBD2. Germline-derived CDR1 and CDR2 are SNHLY and FYNNEI. The CDR3 runs 18 residues. With V trimmed by 5 bases and J by 6 bases, 13 bases remained unmatched. The CDR3 region is CASSPRTSGTFGAGELFF. The CDR3 nucleotides are TGTGCCAGCAGTCCCCGGACTAGCGGGACCTTTGGCGCCGGGGAGCTGTTTTTT.

The rearrangement links TRBV27 to TRBJ2-5; 8 bases are shared with TRBD1. This CDR3 spans 13 amino acids. Per germline, CDR1 MNHEY and CDR2 SMNVEV (reference sequence). Trimming cost V 4 bases and J 5 bases; bases outside gene matches: 3. The CDR3 region is CASSSQGGETQYF. DNA of the CDR3: TGTGCCAGCAGTTCACAGGGGGGCGAGACCCAGTACTTC.

The chain combines TRBV28 with TRBJ2-7, with 7 bases identical to TRBD2. The CDR3 covers 13 residues. Looked up from germline, CDR1 is MDHEN and CDR2 is SYDVKM. Germline trimming cut 5 bases from V and 6 bases from J; bases unmatched to any gene: 7. The CDR3 region has the DNA TGTGCCAGCAGTCAGGGAGGGGAGGTCGAGCAGTACTTC. It yields the protein CASSQGGEVEQYF.

The chain has TRBV27 and TRBJ2-7; D possibly corresponds to TRBD1 (5 bases). The CDR3 loop spans 14 amino acids. Trimming cost V 2 bases and J 3 bases, with 11 bases left between them. Germline V gene data show CDR1 as MNHEY and CDR2 as SMNVEV (reference sequence). CDR3 DNA: TGTGCCAGCAGTTTACAGGCGCAGGGCTACGAGCAGTACTTC. This encodes CASSLQAQGYEQYF.

This rearrangement joins TRBV25-1 to TRBJ1-3, with TRBD1 matching 7 bases. Trimming removed 5 bases from V and 6 bases from J; junction bases left unmatched: 7. This CDR3 contains 14 residues. Germline CDR1 is MGHDK and CDR2 is SYGVNS. In DNA, the CDR3 is TGTGCCAGCAGTCCACCGGGACAGACAAACACCATATATTTT. Its protein product is CASSPPGQTNTIYF.

The chain recombines TRBV30 with TRBJ1-2; no definite D call. CDR1 GTSNPN and CDR2 SVGIG come from the germline V gene (reference sequence). The CDR3 is 12 residues long. V was trimmed by 2 bases and J by 7 bases, leaving 11 bases between them. The CDR3 DNA is TGTGCCTGGAGTACCCCGCTTGGTGGCTACACCTTC. Protein product: CAWSTPLGGYTF.

This rearrangement joins TRBV2 to TRBJ2-7, with D tentatively TRBD1 (6 bases). Deletions cut 7 bases from V and 4 bases from J, with 11 bases between. Germline V gene sequence: CDR1 SNHLY, CDR2 FYNNEI. The CDR3 loop spans 12 amino acids. CDR3 sequence: CASTRTDYEQYF. The CDR3 bases are TGTGCCAGCACCAGGACAGATTACGAGCAGTACTTC.

J is TRBJ1-3 and V is TRBV6-1; no clear D. Trimming shortened V by 2 bases and J by 0 bases, and 8 bases separated the two germline ends. Germline values: CDR1 MNHNS, CDR2 SASEGT. The CDR3 has 15 residues. CDR3 in amino acids: CASSEQRSSGNTIYF. CDR3 nucleotides: TGTGCCAGCAGTGAACAGCGTAGCTCTGGAAACACCATATATTTT.

The V call is TRBV4-2, the J call TRBJ2-7; TRBD2 matches at 13 bases. The CDR3 has 17 amino acids. V shed 3 bases and J 6 bases; nucleotides not matched to a gene: 11. CDR1 is LGHNA, CDR2 YNFKEQ, per germline. The CDR3 is CASSQRTSGRSVFEQYF. The DNA for the CDR3 is TGTGCCAGCAGCCAGAGGACTAGCGGGAGAAGCGTCTTCGAGCAGTACTTC.

On this clone: An end of the junction differs from the germline gene, which may be a read error. At the DNA level, this CDR3 is encoded by other sequences in the same sample as well. The V gene is TRBV30, the J gene TRBJ2-1; 9 nucleotides line up with TRBD2. The CDR3 has 15 residues. CDR1 GTSNPN and CDR2 SVGIG come from the germline V gene (reference sequence). DNA of the CDR3: TGCGCCTGGAGCGGGACTAGCAGCTCCTACAATGAGCAGTTCTTC. Translating gives CAWSGTSSSYNEQFF.

The chain employs TRBV2 and TRBJ1-4; possible D gene TRBD1, 5 bases. The CDR3 spans 14 residues. Germline values: CDR1 SNHLY, CDR2 FYNNEI. Trimming left V 8 bases short and J 12 bases short, with 22 bases between. CDR3 loop: CASGLRVMARELFF. CDR3 bases: TGTGCCAGCGGCCTCCGGGTAATGGCCAGGGAACTGTTTTTT.

The V gene is TRBV4-2, the J gene TRBJ2-7; a possible D gene is TRBD2 (5 bases). CDR3 length: 15 residues. Per germline, CDR1 LGHNA and CDR2 YNFKEQ. Trimming removed 1 base from V and 2 bases from J, with 12 bases in between. The CDR3 DNA follows: TGTGCCAGCAGCCAAGTCAGCGCGGGCCCCTACGAGCAGTACTTC. Translating gives CASSQVSAGPYEQYF.

To note about this clone: One end of the junction varies from germline; a read error may be responsible. The J gene is TRBJ1-2, the V gene TRBV18, with 7 bases that match TRBD1. From germline, CDR1 is KGHSH and CDR2 LQKENI. There are 15 residues in the CDR3. The CDR3 bases are TGTGCCAACTCACCACGACAGGGCGACAACTATGGCTACACCTTC. Its protein is CANSPRQGDNYGYTF. Supplemented by reference TRBV18 and TRBJ1-2, the full variable domain reads NAGVMQNPRHLVRRRGQEARLRCSPMKGHSHVYWYRQLPEEGLKFMVYLQKENIIDESGMPKERFSAEFPKEGPSILRIQQVVRGDSAAYFCANSPRQGDNYGYTFGSGTRLTVV.

In its sample, this clone was seen once. The chain carries TRBV6-5 and TRBJ1-2, with D uncertain. CDR3 length: 12 residues. The germline CDR1 and CDR2 sequences are MNHEY and SVGAGI. Trimming shortened V by 5 bases and J by 8 bases, and 12 bases separated the two germline ends. CDR3 region: CASSHGVEGYTF. The CDR3 DNA follows: TGTGCCAGCAGTCACGGGGTGGAAGGCTACACCTTC.